This TCR beta chain emerged from a study of T cells expressing NK-cell markers. Looked up from germline, CDR1 is DFQATT and CDR2 is SNEGSKA (reference sequence). The CDR3 contains 13 residues. TCRdb re-called the 5' RACE reads, yielding one record per CDR3 amino acid sequence without DNA. This table holds about 370,000 distinct CDR3 sequences. The chain carries TRBV20-1 and TRBJ2-3. Sequences were obtained from blood T cells: a sorted CD56 or NKG2C T cell subset, CD4+ or CD8+ T cells, or bulk PBMC T cells (not recorded which). This receptor was obtained from a woman aged 50 to 65 in good health. CDR3 sequence: CSARDPRKDTQYF.